This T cell receptor (beta chain) was obtained from a study of blood T cell repertoires in COVID-19. Across the whole study: T cells, B-cell-depleted T cells, or PBMCs provided the cDNA or gDNA that served as material.

Researchers sorted participants into cohorts using their self-reported clinical history. Measured with immunoSEQ multiplex PCR; TCRdb has only the in-frame clones, and not every one. The table records about 400,000 clones, approximately 89% of them present only once. Germline assignment: CDR1 MNHEY and CDR2 SVGAGI. CDR3 length: 14 amino acids. Trimming at V came to 5 bases and at J to 5 bases, leaving 7 bases not matched to a gene. The rearrangement uses TRBV6-5 and TRBJ1-2; 8 bases are a match to TRBD1. This TCR was recovered from a woman aged 25-40 years who had recovered from COVID-19. Material: PBMCs or T cells enriched from blood (not recorded which). CDR3 sequence (DNA): TGTGCCAGCAGTAAACAGGGGGAGATTTATGGCTACACCTTC. Encoded protein: CASSKQGEIYGYTF.